This is a list of T cell receptor beta chains from one sample in a study of identical twins. TCRdb itself ran the 5' RACE reads through MiXCR, one entry per CDR3 protein. Among about 190,000 distinct CDR3 sequences listed, about a sixth were seen once. This same sample was also part of a study on T cells expressing NK-cell markers.

Sequenced sample: CD8+ T cells sorted from blood. The receptors shown here come from a woman under 30 in good health. Each CDR3 is given with its conserved first and last residue. The order of the fields is J gene, D gene, clone size, V gene, CDR3 protein, CDR3 DNA. A D gene is named only where the DNA matches it firmly. Clone size, where shown, is once, few, many, or a class for clones that have expanded.

J gene: TRBJ1-2; D gene: NA; clone size: NA; V gene: TRBV11-2; CDR3 protein: CASSSRTDNYGYTF; CDR3 DNA: TGTGCCAGCAGCTCACGGACGGATAACTATGGCTACACCTTC
J gene: TRBJ2-5; D gene: NA; clone size: few; V gene: TRBV5-1; CDR3 protein: CASSFYGETQYF; CDR3 DNA: TGCGCCAGCAGCTTCTACGGGGAGACCCAGTACTTC
J gene: TRBJ2-7; D gene: TRBD2; clone size: NA; V gene: TRBV29-1; CDR3 protein: CSVLGDNGGGPRSSYEQYF; CDR3 DNA: TGCAGCGTTCTGGGGGACAACGGGGGGGGCCCGCGGAGCTCCTACGAGCAGTACTTC
J gene: TRBJ2-7; D gene: NA; clone size: NA; V gene: TRBV27; CDR3 protein: CASSSLGGPVFQYF; CDR3 DNA: TGTGCCAGCAGTTCCCTCGGGGGGCCGGTATTCCAGTACTTC
J gene: TRBJ2-3; D gene: NA; clone size: few; V gene: TRBV12-3/TRBV12-4; CDR3 protein: CASSFSGGPTDTQYF; CDR3 DNA: TGTGCCAGCAGTTTTTCAGGCGGCCCCACAGATACGCAGTATTTT
J gene: TRBJ2-7; D gene: NA; clone size: NA; V gene: TRBV4-3; CDR3 protein: CASSQEGRDGPYEQYF; CDR3 DNA: TGCGCCAGCAGCCAAGAGGGCCGGGACGGACCCTACGAGCAGTACTTC
J gene: TRBJ2-3; D gene: TRBD2; clone size: few; V gene: TRBV12-3/TRBV12-4; CDR3 protein: CASSSGSPTDTQYF; CDR3 DNA: TGTGCCAGCAGTAGCGGGAGCCCCACAGATACGCAGTATTTT
J gene: TRBJ1-4; D gene: TRBD1; clone size: NA; V gene: TRBV12-3/TRBV12-4; CDR3 protein: CASQGQGDEKLFF; CDR3 DNA: TGTGCCAGCCAGGGACAGGGAGATGAAAAACTGTTTTTT
J gene: TRBJ2-1; D gene: TRBD2; clone size: NA; V gene: TRBV29-1; CDR3 protein: CSVLPGTSGLNEQFF; CDR3 DNA: TGCAGCGTCCTTCCCGGGACTAGCGGCCTCAATGAGCAGTTCTTC
J gene: TRBJ1-1; D gene: NA; clone size: NA; V gene: TRBV20-1; CDR3 protein: CSARGLMNTEAFF; CDR3 DNA: TGCAGTGCTAGAGGACTAATGAACACTGAAGCTTTCTTT
J gene: TRBJ2-5; D gene: NA; clone size: few; V gene: TRBV7-9; CDR3 protein: CASSSPTRGQETQYF; CDR3 DNA: TGTGCCAGCAGCTCCCCAACTCGTGGGCAAGAGACCCAGTACTTC
J gene: TRBJ1-1; D gene: NA; clone size: many; V gene: TRBV9; CDR3 protein: CASSVGGSTEAFF; CDR3 DNA: TGTGCCAGCAGCGTAGGGGGGAGCACTGAAGCTTTCTTT
J gene: TRBJ2-7; D gene: NA; clone size: NA; V gene: TRBV6-1; CDR3 protein: CASSAQRILNYEQYF; CDR3 DNA: TGTGCCAGCAGTGCCCAGAGAATACTAAACTACGAGCAGTACTTC
J gene: TRBJ2-5; D gene: NA; clone size: NA; V gene: TRBV7-4; CDR3 protein: CASSLDGSRGYQETQYF; CDR3 DNA: TGTGCCAGCAGCCTCGACGGGAGCCGGGGGTACCAAGAGACCCAGTACTTC
J gene: TRBJ1-1; D gene: NA; clone size: few; V gene: TRBV9; CDR3 protein: CASSGFDSRTEAFF; CDR3 DNA: TGTGCCAGCAGCGGGTTCGATAGTCGGACTGAAGCTTTCTTT
J gene: TRBJ2-2; D gene: NA; clone size: few; V gene: TRBV6-5; CDR3 protein: CASSYSAGAGELFF; CDR3 DNA: TGTGCCAGCAGTTATTCCGCAGGGGCCGGGGAGCTGTTTTTT
J gene: TRBJ2-1; D gene: NA; clone size: many; V gene: TRBV7-9; CDR3 protein: CASSFSGSSYNEQFF; CDR3 DNA: TGTGCCAGCAGCTTTTCTGGTAGCTCCTACAATGAGCAGTTCTTC
J gene: TRBJ2-7; D gene: NA; clone size: few; V gene: TRBV14; CDR3 protein: CASSQGSIYEQYF; CDR3 DNA: TGTGCCAGCAGCCAAGGCAGCATCTACGAGCAGTACTTC
J gene: TRBJ1-1; D gene: NA; clone size: few; V gene: TRBV15; CDR3 protein: CATSGGANTEAFF; CDR3 DNA: TGTGCCACCAGCGGGGGGGCGAACACTGAAGCTTTCTTT
J gene: TRBJ2-2; D gene: TRBD1; clone size: NA; V gene: TRBV19; CDR3 protein: CASSPQGPTGELFF; CDR3 DNA: TGTGCCAGTAGTCCACAGGGGCCCACCGGGGAGCTGTTTTTT
J gene: TRBJ2-7; D gene: NA; clone size: many; V gene: TRBV15; CDR3 protein: CATSDGQTYEQYF; CDR3 DNA: TGTGCCACCAGCGATGGACAGACTTACGAGCAGTACTTC
J gene: TRBJ2-7; D gene: NA; clone size: NA; V gene: TRBV20-1; CDR3 protein: CSASTWGDYEQYF; CDR3 DNA: TGCAGTGCTAGTACGTGGGGCGACTACGAGCAGTACTTC
J gene: TRBJ1-4; D gene: TRBD1; clone size: NA; V gene: TRBV30; CDR3 protein: CAWSALGTGDHEKLFF; CDR3 DNA: TGTGCCTGGAGTGCCCTAGGGACAGGGGACCATGAAAAACTGTTTTTT
J gene: TRBJ2-1; D gene: TRBD2; clone size: few; V gene: TRBV2; CDR3 protein: CASSPSGGASYNEQFF; CDR3 DNA: TGTGCCAGCAGTCCTAGCGGGGGCGCCTCCTACAATGAGCAGTTCTTC